The T cell receptor beta chain under discussion was sequenced for a study of T cell responses to AZD1222 COVID-19 vaccine. Overall study findings and caveats: Following two doses of AZD1222, Spike-specific TCR breadth and depth rose.

Repertoires were generated with immunoSEQ multiplex PCR, while TCRdb's copy carries only in-frame clones and drops some. Among about 110,000 clones listed, approximately 90% were seen once. A note on this clone: What it binds is not known.

This material consisted of peripheral blood, taken on day 0 of AZD1222 vaccination. The origin of this receptor is an adult in good health.

CDR3 nucleotides: TGTGCCAGCTCACCTAACTCGGGAAGAGGCTATGGCTACACCTTC. This encodes CASSPNSGRGYGYTF. The J gene is TRBJ1-2, the V gene TRBV18, with D unclear. This CDR3 contains 15 residues. The ends were cut back, 3 bases at V and 4 bases at J, with 15 bases in the middle. In germline, CDR1 is KGHSH, CDR2 LQKENI. Looking up the rest from reference TRBV18 and TRBJ1-2 gives the full variable domain: NAGVMQNPRHLVRRRGQEARLRCSPMKGHSHVYWYRQLPEEGLKFMVYLQKENIIDESGMPKERFSAEFPKEGPSILRIQQVVRGDSAAYFCASSPNSGRGYGYTFGSGTRLTVV.